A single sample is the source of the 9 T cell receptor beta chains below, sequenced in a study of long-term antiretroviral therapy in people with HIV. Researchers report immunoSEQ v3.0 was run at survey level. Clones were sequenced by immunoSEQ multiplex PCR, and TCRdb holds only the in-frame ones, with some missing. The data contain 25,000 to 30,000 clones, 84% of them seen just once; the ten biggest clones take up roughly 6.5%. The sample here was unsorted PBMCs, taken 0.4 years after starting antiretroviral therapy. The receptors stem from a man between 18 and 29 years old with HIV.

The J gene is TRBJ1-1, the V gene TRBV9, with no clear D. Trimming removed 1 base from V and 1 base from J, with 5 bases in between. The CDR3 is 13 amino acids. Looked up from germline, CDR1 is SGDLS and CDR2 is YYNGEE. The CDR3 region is CASSVYPNTEAFF. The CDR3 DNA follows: TGTGCCAGCAGCGTATATCCGAACACTGAAGCTTTCTTT.

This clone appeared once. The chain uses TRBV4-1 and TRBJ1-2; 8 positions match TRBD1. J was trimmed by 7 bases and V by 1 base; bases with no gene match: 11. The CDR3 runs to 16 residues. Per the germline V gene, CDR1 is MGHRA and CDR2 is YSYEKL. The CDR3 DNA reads TGCGCCAGCAGCCAAGGGGTGGGGACAGGCTTATTTGGCTACACCTTC. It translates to CASSQGVGTGLFGYTF.

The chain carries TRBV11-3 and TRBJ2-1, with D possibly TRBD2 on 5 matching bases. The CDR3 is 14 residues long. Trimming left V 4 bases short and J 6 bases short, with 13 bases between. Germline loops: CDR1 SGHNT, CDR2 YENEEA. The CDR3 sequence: CASSSLGGGNEQFF. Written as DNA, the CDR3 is TGTGCCAGCAGCTCACTCGGAGGAGGCAATGAGCAGTTCTTC.

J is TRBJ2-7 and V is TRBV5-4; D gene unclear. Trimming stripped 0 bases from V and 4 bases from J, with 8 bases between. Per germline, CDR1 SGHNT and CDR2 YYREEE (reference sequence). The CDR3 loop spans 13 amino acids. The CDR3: CASSLVGMYEQYF. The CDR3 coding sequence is TGTGCCAGCAGCTTGGTGGGGATGTACGAGCAGTACTTC.

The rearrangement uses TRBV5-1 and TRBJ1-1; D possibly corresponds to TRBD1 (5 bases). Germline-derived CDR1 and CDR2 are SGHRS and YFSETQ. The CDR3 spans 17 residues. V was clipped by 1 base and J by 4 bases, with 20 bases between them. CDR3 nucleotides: TGCGCCAGCAGCTTGAATGGGTTGAACGGGGCAGCCACTGAAGCTTTCTTT. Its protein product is CASSLNGLNGAATEAFF. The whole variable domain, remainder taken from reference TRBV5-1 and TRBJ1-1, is KAGVTQTPRYLIKTRGQQVTLSCSPISGHRSVSWYQQTPGQGLQFLFEYFSETQRNKGNFPGRFSGRQFSNSRSEMNVSTLELGDSALYLCASSLNGLNGAATEAFFGQGTRLTVV.

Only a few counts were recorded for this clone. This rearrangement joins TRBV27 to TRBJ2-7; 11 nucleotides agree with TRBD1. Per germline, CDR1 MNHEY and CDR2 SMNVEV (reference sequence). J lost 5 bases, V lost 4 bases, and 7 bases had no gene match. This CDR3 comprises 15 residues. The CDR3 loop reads CASSSRTGGLDEQYF. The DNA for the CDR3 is TGTGCCAGCAGTTCCCGGACAGGGGGCTTAGACGAGCAGTACTTC.

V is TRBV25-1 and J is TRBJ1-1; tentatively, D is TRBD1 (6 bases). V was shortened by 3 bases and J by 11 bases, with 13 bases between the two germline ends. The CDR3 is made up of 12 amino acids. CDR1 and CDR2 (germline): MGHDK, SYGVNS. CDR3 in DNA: TGTGCCAGCAGTGAGGACAGCCGTTCCGCTTTCTTT. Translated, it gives CASSEDSRSAFF.

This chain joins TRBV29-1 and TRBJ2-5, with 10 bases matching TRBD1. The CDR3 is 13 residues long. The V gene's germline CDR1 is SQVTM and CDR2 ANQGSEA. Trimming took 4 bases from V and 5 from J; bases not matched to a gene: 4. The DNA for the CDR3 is TGCAGCGTTGCGGGACAGGGGATCGAGACCCAGTACTTC. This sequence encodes CSVAGQGIETQYF.

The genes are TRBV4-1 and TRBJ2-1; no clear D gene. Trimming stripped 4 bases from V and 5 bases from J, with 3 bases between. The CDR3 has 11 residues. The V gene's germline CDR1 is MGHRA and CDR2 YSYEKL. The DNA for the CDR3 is TGCGCCAGCAGCCTTAACAATGAGCAGTTCTTC. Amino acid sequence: CASSLNNEQFF.